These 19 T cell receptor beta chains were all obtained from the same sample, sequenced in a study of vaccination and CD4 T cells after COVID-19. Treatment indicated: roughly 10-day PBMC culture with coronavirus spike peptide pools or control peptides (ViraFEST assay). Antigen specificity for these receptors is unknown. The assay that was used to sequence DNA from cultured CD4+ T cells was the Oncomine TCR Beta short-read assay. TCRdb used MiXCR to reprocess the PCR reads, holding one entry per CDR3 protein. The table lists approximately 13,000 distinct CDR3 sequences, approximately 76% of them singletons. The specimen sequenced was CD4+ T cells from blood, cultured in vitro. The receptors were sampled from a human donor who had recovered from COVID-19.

CDR3 DNA sequence: TGTGCCAGCAGCTCGACAGGGTTGGGGAGCGGACGGGCCTCCTACAATGAGCAGTTCTTC. It encodes CASSSTGLGSGRASYNEQFF. The genes are TRBV27 and TRBJ2-1; the match to TRBD1 covers 7 bases. This CDR3 contains 20 residues. Germline loops: CDR1 MNHEY, CDR2 SMNVEV (reference sequence). The junction had 20 bases not matched to a gene; V was cut back by 6 bases and J by 0 bases.

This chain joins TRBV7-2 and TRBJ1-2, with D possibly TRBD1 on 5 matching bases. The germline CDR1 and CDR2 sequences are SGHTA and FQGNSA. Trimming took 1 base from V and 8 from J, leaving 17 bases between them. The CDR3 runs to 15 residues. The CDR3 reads CASSLVTRDPGGYTF. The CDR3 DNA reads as TGTGCCAGCAGCTTAGTCACAAGGGACCCAGGCGGCTACACCTTC.

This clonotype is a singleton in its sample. CDR3 in DNA: TGTGCCATCAGTGACTTCCTAGCGGGCAAAAGGGATGAGCAGTTCTTC. Amino acid sequence: CAISDFLAGKRDEQFF. The rearrangement links TRBV10-3 to TRBJ2-1, with TRBD2 identical over 8 bases. Looked up from germline, CDR1 is ENHRY and CDR2 is SYGVKD. This CDR3 has 16 residues. Trimming at V came to 3 bases and at J to 8 bases, leaving 12 bases not matched to a gene.

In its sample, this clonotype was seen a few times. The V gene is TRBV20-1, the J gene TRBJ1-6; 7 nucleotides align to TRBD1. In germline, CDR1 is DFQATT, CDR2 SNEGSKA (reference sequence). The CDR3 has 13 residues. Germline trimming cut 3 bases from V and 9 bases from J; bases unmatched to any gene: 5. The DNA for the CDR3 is TGCAGTGCTAGGACAGGGTCGGGTTCACCCCTCCACTTT. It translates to CSARTGSGSPLHF.

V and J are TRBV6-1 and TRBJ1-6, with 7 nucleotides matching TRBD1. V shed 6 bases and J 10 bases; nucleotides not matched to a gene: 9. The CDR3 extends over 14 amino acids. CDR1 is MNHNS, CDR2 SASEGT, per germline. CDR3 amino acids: CASRRQGGDSPLHF. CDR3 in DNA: TGTGCCAGCAGGAGACAGGGTGGGGACTCACCCCTCCACTTT.

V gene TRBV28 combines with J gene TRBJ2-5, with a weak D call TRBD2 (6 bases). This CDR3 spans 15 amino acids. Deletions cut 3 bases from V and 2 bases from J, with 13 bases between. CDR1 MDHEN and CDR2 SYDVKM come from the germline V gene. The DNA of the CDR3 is TGTGCCAGCAGTTTGGGGGGTAGCGCTCAAGAGACCCAGTACTTC. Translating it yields CASSLGGSAQETQYF.

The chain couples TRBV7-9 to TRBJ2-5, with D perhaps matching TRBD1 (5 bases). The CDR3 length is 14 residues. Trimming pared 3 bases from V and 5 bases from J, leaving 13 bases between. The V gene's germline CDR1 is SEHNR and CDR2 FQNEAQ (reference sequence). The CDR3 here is CASSLGQLMETQYF. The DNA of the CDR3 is TGTGCCAGCAGCTTGGGGCAGCTCATGGAGACCCAGTACTTC.

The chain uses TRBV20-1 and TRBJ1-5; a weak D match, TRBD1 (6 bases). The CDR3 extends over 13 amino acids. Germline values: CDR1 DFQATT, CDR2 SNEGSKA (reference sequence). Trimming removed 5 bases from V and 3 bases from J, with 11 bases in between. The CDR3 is CSASGVNNQPQHF. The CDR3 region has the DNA TGCAGTGCTTCAGGGGTGAACAATCAGCCCCAGCATTTT.

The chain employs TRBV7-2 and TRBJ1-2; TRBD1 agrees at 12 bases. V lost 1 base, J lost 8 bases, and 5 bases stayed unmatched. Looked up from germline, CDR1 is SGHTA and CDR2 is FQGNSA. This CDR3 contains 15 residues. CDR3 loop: CASSLGGQGARGYTF. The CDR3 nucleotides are TGTGCCAGCAGCTTAGGGGGACAGGGGGCGCGGGGCTACACCTTC.

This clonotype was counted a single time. The CDR3 nucleotides read TGTGCCACCAGTCCGGGAGCCAATCAGCCCCAGCATTTT. The encoded protein is CATSPGANQPQHF. The chain recombines TRBV24-1 with TRBJ1-5; no clear D gene. The CDR3 length is 13 residues. From germline, CDR1 is KGHDR and CDR2 SFDVKD. The V end lost 6 bases, the J end lost 3 bases, and 8 bases lay between the germline ends.

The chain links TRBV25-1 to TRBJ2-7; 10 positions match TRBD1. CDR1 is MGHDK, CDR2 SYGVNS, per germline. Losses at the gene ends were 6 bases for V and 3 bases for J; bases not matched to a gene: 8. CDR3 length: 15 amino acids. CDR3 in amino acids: CASRIDRGQGYEQYF. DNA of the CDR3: TGTGCCAGCAGAATCGACAGGGGGCAGGGCTACGAGCAGTACTTC.

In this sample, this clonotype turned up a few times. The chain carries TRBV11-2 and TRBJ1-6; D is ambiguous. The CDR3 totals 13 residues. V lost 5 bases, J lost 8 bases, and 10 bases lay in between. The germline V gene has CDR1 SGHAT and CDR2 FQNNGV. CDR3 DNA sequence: TGTGCCAGCAGCCCCCATCGGTATTCACCCCTCCACTTT. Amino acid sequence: CASSPHRYSPLHF.

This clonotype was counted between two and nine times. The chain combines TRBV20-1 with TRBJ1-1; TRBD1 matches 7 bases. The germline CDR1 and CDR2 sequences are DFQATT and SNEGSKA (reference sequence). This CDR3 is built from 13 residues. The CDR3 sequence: CRTGQPVNTEAFF. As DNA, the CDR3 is TGCAGGACGGGACAGCCTGTGAACACTGAAGCTTTCTTT.

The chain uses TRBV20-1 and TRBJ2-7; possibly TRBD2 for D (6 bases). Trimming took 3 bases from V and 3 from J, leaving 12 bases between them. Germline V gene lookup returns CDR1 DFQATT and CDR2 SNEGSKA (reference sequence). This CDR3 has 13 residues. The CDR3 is CSASASAYYEQYF. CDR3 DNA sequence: TGCAGTGCTAGTGCTAGCGCATACTACGAGCAGTACTTC.

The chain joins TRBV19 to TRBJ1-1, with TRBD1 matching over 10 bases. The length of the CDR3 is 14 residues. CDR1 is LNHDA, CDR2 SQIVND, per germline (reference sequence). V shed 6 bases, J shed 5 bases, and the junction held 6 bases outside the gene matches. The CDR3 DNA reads TGTGCCAGTAGCGACAGGGGGCAGGGGACTGAAGCTTTCTTT. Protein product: CASSDRGQGTEAFF.

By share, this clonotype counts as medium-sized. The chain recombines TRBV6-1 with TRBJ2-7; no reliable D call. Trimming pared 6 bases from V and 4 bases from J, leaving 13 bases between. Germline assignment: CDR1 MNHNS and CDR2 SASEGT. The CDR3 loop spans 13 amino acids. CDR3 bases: TGTGCCAGCAGCCGCCAAGTGGGTTACGAGCAGTACTTC. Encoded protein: CASSRQVGYEQYF.

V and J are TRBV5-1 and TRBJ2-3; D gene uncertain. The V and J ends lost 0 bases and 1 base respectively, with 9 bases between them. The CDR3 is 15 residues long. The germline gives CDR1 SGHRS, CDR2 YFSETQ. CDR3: CASSLVASRTDTQYF. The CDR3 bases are TGCGCCAGCAGCTTGGTGGCGTCTCGCACAGATACGCAGTATTTT.

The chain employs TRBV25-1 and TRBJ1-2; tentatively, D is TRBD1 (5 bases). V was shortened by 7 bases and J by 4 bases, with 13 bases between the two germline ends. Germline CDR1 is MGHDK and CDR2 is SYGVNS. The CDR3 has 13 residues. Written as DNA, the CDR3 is TGTGCCAGCAAGTTTACAGGCTCCTATGGCTACACCTTC. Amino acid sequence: CASKFTGSYGYTF.

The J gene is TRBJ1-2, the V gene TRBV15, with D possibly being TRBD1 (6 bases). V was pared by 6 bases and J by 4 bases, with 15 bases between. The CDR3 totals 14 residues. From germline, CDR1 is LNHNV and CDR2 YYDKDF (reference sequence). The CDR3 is CATSRGGVGYGYTF. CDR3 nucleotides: TGTGCCACCAGTCGAGGGGGGGTCGGCTATGGCTACACCTTC.